Listed here is a single TCR beta chain. The data belong to a study of cytomegalovirus exposure and HLA in healthy donors. Assay: immunoSEQ multiplex PCR; the TCRdb copy retains only in-frame clones and omits some. The sample includes 150,000 to 250,000 clones, 70% to 85% of them seen just once. The material sequenced was PBMCs. This clonotype originated in a woman under 40 in good health and CMV-seropositive.

CDR3 residues: CASSFGGQDTEAFF. The CDR3 bases are TGTGCCAGCAGTTTCGGTGGGCAGGACACTGAAGCTTTCTTT. The V and J genes are TRBV27 and TRBJ1-1; D is unclear. Trimming shortened V by 3 bases and J by 3 bases, and 11 bases separated the two germline ends. Germline V gene data show CDR1 as MNHEY and CDR2 as SMNVEV (reference sequence). The CDR3 is 14 amino acids.